This T cell receptor beta chain stems from a study of response to subunit inactivated influenza vaccine. Findings and caveats of the study: Researchers suggested that each seasonal influenza vaccination recruits few new T cells.

The CDR3 length is 15 residues. The germline gives CDR1 LNHNV, CDR2 YYDKDF (reference sequence). V lost 0 bases to trimming and J lost 4 bases, with 12 bases between them. TCRdb independently ran MiXCR on the RT-PCR reads; one entry per CDR3 protein. The sample yields more than 150,000 distinct CDR3 sequences, around 9.2% seen once. This clonotype was observed at least ten times. Its antigen is undetermined. This sample comprised non-naive T cells sorted from PBMCs, obtained on the day of vaccination. The sequence was collected from a man between 45 and 60 years old who received an inactivated influenza vaccine. The rearrangement links TRBV15 to TRBJ1-2, with a possible D match to TRBD1 (5 bases). The CDR3 loop reads CATSRDPGLSYGYTF. The CDR3 region has the DNA TGTGCCACCAGCAGAGACCCGGGACTTAGCTATGGCTACACCTTC.